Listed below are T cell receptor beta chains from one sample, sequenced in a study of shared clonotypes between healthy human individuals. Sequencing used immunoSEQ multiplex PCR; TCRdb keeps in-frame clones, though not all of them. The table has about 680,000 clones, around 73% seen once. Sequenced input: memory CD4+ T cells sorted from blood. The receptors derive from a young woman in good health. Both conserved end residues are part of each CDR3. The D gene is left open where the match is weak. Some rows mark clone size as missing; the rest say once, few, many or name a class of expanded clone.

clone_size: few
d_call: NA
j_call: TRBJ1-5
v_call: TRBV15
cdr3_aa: CATSREGGQPQHF
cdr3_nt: TGTGCCACCAGCAGAGAAGGAGGTCAGCCCCAGCATTTT

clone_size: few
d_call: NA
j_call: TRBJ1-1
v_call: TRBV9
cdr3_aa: CASRAWNSEAFF
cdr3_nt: TGTGCCAGCAGGGCCTGGAACAGTGAAGCTTTCTTT

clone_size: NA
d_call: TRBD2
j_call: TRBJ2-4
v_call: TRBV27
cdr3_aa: CASSPAGSGRNIQYF
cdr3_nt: TGTGCCAGCAGCCCCGCGGGTAGCGGGAGAAACATTCAGTACTTC

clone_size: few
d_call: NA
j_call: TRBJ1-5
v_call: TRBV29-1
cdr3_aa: CSVGRNPDQPQHF
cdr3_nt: TGCAGCGTGGGGCGAAATCCAGATCAGCCCCAGCATTTT

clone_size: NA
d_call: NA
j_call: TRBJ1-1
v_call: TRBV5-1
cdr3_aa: CASSEGTENTEAFF
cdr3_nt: TGCGCCAGCAGCGAAGGGACTGAGAACACTGAAGCTTTCTTT

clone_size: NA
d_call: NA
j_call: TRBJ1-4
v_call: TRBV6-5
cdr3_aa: CASSYARAAEKLFF
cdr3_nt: TGTGCCAGCAGTTACGCCCGGGCCGCCGAAAAACTGTTTTTT

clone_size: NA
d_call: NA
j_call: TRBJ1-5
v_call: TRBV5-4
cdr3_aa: CASSADPNQPQHF
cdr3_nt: TGTGCCAGCAGCGCCGACCCCAATCAGCCCCAGCATTTT

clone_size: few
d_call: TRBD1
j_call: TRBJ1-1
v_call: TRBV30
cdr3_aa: CAWDPLSGGGSEAFF
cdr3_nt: TGTGCCTGGGATCCCCTCAGTGGAGGGGGCAGTGAAGCTTTCTTT

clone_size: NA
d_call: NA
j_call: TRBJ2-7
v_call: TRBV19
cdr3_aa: CASSISQGWGEQYF
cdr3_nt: TGTGCCAGTAGTATATCGCAGGGTTGGGGCGAGCAGTACTTC

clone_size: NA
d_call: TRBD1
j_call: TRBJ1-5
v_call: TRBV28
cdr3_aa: CASSYNRGLNQPQHF
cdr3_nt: TGTGCCAGCAGTTATAACAGGGGGTTGAATCAGCCCCAGCATTTT

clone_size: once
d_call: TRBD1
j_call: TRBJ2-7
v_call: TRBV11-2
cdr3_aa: CASSLGYRTGSGEQYF
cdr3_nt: TGTGCCAGCAGCTTAGGGTATCGGACAGGGTCCGGCGAGCAGTACTTC

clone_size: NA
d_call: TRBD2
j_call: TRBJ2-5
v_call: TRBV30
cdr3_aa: CAWSVRLAGTQAQYF
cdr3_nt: TGTGCCTGGAGTGTAAGGCTAGCGGGGACCCAGGCCCAGTACTTC

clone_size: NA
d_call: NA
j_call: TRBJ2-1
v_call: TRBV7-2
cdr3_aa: CASSLSQGYEQFF
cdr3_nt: TGTGCCAGCAGCTTATCCCAGGGCTATGAGCAGTTCTTC

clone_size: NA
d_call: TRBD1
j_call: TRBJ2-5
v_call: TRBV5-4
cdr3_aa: CATKRTGQETQYF
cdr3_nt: TGTGCCACCAAACGGACAGGCCAAGAGACCCAGTACTTC

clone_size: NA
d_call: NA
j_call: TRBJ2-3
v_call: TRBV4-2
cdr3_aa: CASSQDIVGTDTQYF
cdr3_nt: TGTGCCAGCAGCCAAGATATTGTCGGCACAGATACGCAGTATTTT

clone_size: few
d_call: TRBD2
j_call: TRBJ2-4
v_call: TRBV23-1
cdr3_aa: CASSRGTTQVNIQYF
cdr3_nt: TGCGCCAGCAGTCGGGGGACTACCCAGGTGAACATTCAGTACTTC

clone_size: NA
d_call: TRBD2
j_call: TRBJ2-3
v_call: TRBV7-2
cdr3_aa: CASSLGSGRVDTQYF
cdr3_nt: TGTGCCAGCAGCTTAGGTAGCGGGAGAGTAGATACGCAGTATTTT

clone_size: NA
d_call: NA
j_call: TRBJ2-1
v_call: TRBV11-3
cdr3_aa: CASSPTPGVTRNEQFF
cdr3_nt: TGTGCCAGCAGCCCCACCCCGGGAGTAACGAGGAATGAGCAGTTCTTC

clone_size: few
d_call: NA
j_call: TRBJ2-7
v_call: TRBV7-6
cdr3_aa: CASSLSGAYEQYF
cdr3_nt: TGTGCCAGCAGCCTTAGCGGCGCCTACGAGCAGTACTTC

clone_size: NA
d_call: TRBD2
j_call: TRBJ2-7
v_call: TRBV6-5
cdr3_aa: CASSYSSLAGTYEQYF
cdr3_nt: TGTGCCAGCAGTTACTCGAGCCTAGCGGGGACCTACGAGCAGTACTTC

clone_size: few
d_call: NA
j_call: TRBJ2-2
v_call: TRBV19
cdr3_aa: CARKKEYNGGELFF
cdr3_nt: TGTGCCAGAAAAAAGGAGTACAACGGCGGGGAGCTGTTTTTT

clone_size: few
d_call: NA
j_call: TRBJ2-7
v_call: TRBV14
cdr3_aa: CASSPTGSDEQYF
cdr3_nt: TGTGCCAGCAGCCCTACAGGGTCCGACGAGCAGTACTTC

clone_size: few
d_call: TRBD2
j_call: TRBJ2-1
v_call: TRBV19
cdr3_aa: CASSTRLAGSYNEQFF
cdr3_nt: TGTGCCAGTAGTACCCGACTAGCGGGGTCCTACAATGAGCAGTTCTTC

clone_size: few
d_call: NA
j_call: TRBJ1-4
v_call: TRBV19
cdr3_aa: CASSNLPNEKLFF
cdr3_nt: TGTGCCAGTAGCAACCTTCCCAATGAAAAACTGTTTTTT

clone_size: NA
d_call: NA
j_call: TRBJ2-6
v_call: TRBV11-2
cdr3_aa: CASSPLRSGANVLTF
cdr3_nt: TGTGCCAGCAGCCCCCTGAGGTCTGGGGCCAACGTCCTGACTTTC

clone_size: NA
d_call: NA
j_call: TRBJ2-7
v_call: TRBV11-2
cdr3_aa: CASSPTRGAYEQYF
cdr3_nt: TGTGCCAGCAGCCCCACACGCGGGGCCTACGAGCAGTACTTC

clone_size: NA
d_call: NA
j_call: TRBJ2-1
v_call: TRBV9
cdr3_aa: CASSADSDEQFF
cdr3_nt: TGTGCCAGCAGCGCCGATTCAGATGAGCAGTTCTTC

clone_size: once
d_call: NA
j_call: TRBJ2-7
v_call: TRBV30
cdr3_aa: CAWSVTGPGEQYF
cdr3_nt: TGTGCCTGGAGTGTAACAGGGCCAGGCGAGCAGTACTTC

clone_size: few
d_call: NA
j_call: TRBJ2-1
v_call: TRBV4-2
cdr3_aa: CASSRIAGTGDNEQFF
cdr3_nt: TGTGCCAGCAGCCGAATAGCCGGGACTGGCGACAATGAGCAGTTCTTC

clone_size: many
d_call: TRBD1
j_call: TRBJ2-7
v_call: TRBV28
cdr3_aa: CASSGPGQVPLSAYEQYF
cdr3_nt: TGTGCCAGCAGTGGACCGGGACAGGTTCCCTTATCGGCCTACGAGCAGTACTTC

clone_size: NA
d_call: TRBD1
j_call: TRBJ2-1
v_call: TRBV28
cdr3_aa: CASSLGWDRGYNEQFF
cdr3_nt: TGTGCCAGCAGTTTGGGCTGGGACAGGGGTTACAATGAGCAGTTCTTC

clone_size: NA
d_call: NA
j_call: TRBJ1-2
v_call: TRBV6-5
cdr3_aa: CASSSPSLTKGYYTF
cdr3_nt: TGTGCCAGCAGTTCCCCCTCTTTAACTAAAGGCTACTACACCTTC

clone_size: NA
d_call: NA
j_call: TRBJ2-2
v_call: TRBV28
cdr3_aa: CASRTLVPGELFF
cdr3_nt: TGTGCCAGCAGGACCTTGGTTCCCGGGGAGCTGTTTTTT

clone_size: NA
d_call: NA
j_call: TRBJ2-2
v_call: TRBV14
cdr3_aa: CASSVRQVANTGELFF
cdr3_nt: TGTGCCAGCAGCGTCCGACAGGTCGCGAACACCGGGGAGCTGTTTTTT

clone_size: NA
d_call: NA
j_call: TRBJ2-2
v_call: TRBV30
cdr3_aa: CAWTRTVNTGELFF
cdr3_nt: TGTGCCTGGACCCGGACCGTGAACACCGGGGAGCTGTTTTTT

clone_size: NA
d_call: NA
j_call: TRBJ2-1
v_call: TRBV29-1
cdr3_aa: CSSSHYNEQFF
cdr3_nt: TGCAGCTCCTCCCATTACAATGAGCAGTTCTTC

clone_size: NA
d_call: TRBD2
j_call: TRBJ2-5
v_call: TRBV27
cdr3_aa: CASSRWGGETQYF
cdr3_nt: TGTGCCAGCAGTCGATGGGGAGGGGAGACCCAGTACTTC

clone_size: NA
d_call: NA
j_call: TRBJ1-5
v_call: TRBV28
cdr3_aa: CASRGRWAGDNQPQHF
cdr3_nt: TGTGCCAGCAGGGGAAGATGGGCAGGCGACAATCAGCCCCAGCATTTT

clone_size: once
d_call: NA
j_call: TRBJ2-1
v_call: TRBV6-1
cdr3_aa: CASSARPNEQFF
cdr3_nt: TGTGCCAGCAGTGCCAGGCCCAATGAGCAGTTCTTC

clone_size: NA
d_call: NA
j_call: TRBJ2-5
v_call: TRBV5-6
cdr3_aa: CASSDRPLQETQYF
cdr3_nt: TGTGCCAGCAGCGATCGACCGCTACAAGAGACCCAGTACTTC

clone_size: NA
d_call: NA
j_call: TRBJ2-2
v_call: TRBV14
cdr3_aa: CASSQDWAGELFF
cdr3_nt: TGTGCCAGCAGCCAGGATTGGGCCGGGGAGCTGTTTTTT

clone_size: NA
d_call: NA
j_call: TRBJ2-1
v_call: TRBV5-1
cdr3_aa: CASNFVVRKGANEQFF
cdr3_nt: TGCGCCAGCAATTTCGTGGTTCGGAAAGGGGCCAATGAGCAGTTCTTC

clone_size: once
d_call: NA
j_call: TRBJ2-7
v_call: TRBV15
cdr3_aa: CATSRAGRTWGEQYF
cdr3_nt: TGTGCCACCAGTAGGGCAGGGCGAACCTGGGGGGAGCAGTACTTC

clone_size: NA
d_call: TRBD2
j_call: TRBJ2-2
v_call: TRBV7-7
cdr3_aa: CASSPAGVGELFF
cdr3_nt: TGTGCCAGCAGCCCCGCGGGGGTCGGGGAGCTGTTTTTT

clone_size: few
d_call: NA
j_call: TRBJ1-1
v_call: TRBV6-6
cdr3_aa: CASIPGGDMNTEAFF
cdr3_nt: TGTGCCAGCATCCCGGGGGGGGATATGAACACTGAAGCTTTCTTT